Listed below are T cell receptor beta chains from one sample, sequenced in a study of T cell changes during pregnancy in multiple sclerosis. Generated by immunoSEQ multiplex PCR, the TCRdb table keeps only in-frame clones and is missing some. The sample lists 65,000 to 80,000 clones; more than 80% were seen once. This material consisted of CD4+ T cells from peripheral blood mononuclear cells, taken before pregnancy. Every receptor here comes from a female donor with multiple sclerosis, enrolled in a pregnancy study. Both conserved end residues are trimmed from each CDR3. The order of the fields is J gene, V gene, CDR3 protein.

>TRBJ2-7|TRBV6-1
ASSEAPGQGRLRAYEQY
>TRBJ2-1|TRBV19
ASTGGGDRGNEQF
>TRBJ2-3|TRBV2
ASSDRQGGTDTQY
>TRBJ2-1|TRBV28
ASNGSSGRPRLSNEQF
>TRBJ2-7|TRBV6-1
ASGRESYEQY
>TRBJ2-1|TRBV19
ASSMLAGLYNEQF
>TRBJ2-7|TRBV4-1
ASSYGTASYEQY
>TRBJ2-1|TRBV6-1
ASIYRGAYNEQF
>TRBJ1-2|TRBV2
ASRSMDREYGYT
>TRBJ1-1|TRBV6-5
ASIRDTEAF
>TRBJ2-7|TRBV7-7
ASSQSRTGGEQY
>TRBJ2-3|TRBV9
ASSVRTSGGALPDTQY
>TRBJ1-2|TRBV4-2
ASSQDDPGGRGYT
>TRBJ1-1|TRBV14
ASSQSYTEAF
>TRBJ2-1|TRBV5-3
ARSSPRSGSSYNEQF
>TRBJ2-1|TRBV11-2
ASSSPPTGGSYNEQF
>TRBJ1-5|TRBV28
ASYTGRVQPQH
>TRBJ1-2|TRBV5-1
ASSSPDGGINYGYT
>TRBJ2-3|TRBV5-6
ASSFRGSGPDTQY
>TRBJ2-1|TRBV7-3
ASSLQGAAQNEQF
>TRBJ2-1|TRBV21-1
ASSEGTGQGDDNEQF
>TRBJ1-2|TRBV6-5
ASSYLSAGRAIGYT
>TRBJ2-7|TRBV10-3
AVSGSGYEQY
>TRBJ2-2|TRBV7-9
ASSTLVRVTNTGELF
>TRBJ1-5|TRBV27
ASSSQGSNQPQH
>TRBJ1-5|TRBV5-6
ASSLFGTGDQPQH
>TRBJ1-3|TRBV5-1
ASSLDGPYSGNTIY
>TRBJ2-7|TRBV10-3
AISDGLSYEQY
>TRBJ1-4|TRBV7-9
ASSSITVQGAREKLF
>TRBJ2-1|TRBV7-8
ASSLVGSPGEQF
>TRBJ1-1|TRBV28
ASSFGTGGRGAF
>TRBJ1-1|TRBV5-8
ASSLDLYTGAF
>TRBJ2-5|TRBV28
ASQGVGETQY
>TRBJ2-5|TRBV4-2
ASSQVASRQETQY
>TRBJ2-2|TRBV6-4
ASTETVNTGELF
>TRBJ2-7|TRBV19
ASSISLIYEQY
>TRBJ2-1|TRBV5-1
ASSPDRDRVGQF
>TRBJ2-2|TRBV4-2
ASSQDPGDRVTGELF
>TRBJ1-3|TRBV4-1
ASSQGTADSGNTIY
>TRBJ2-3|TRBV2
AKGRASTDTQY
>TRBJ2-1|TRBV30
AWSASLAGVYEQF
>TRBJ1-1|TRBV14
ASSPFVNTEAF
>TRBJ2-7|TRBV9
ASSVGLDGSYEQY
>TRBJ2-4|TRBV13
ASSHGTVQY
>TRBJ2-3|TRBV10-3
AATQVITDTQY
>TRBJ2-4|TRBV2
ASSELGLAGGIAKNIQY
>TRBJ1-1|TRBV28
ASSHIQGRKEAF
>TRBJ2-7|TRBV21-1
APQGQGLREQY
>TRBJ2-6|TRBV2
ASKTRGANVLT
>TRBJ1-5|TRBV30
AWSVSGINQPQH
>TRBJ2-1|TRBV6-1
ASTKQGIYNEQF